These T cell receptor beta chains were read from a single sample in a study of T cell repertoires in cytomegalovirus infection. Each CDR3 protein is one row after TCRdb ran MiXCR on the reads. The sample records 560,000 or so distinct CDR3 sequences, more than 15% being singletons. Sequencing used CD8+ T cells from PBMCs. These receptors originate from a human donor in good health (CMV status not recorded). Some clones in this sample may be carry-over from other donors' samples. CDR3s include the opening cysteine and the closing phenylalanine or tryptophan. D genes are given only for firm matches. A clone size is listed for some rows: how often the clone was seen (once, few, many), or a class if it is expanded.

J,size,D,V,DNA,CDR3
TRBJ2-1,many,TRBD2,TRBV28,TGTGCCAGCAGTTTTAGCCCTAGCGGGAACCCCTACAATGAGCAGTTCTTC,CASSFSPSGNPYNEQFF
TRBJ2-7,many,NA,TRBV6-1,TGTGCCAGCAGTTCATTCAGCCTCGAGCAGTACTTC,CASSSFSLEQYF
TRBJ2-1,many,NA,TRBV4-1,TGCGCCAGCAGCCACCCTGGGGAGAGCTCCTACAATGAGCAGTTCTTC,CASSHPGESSYNEQFF
TRBJ2-1,NA,NA,TRBV5-1,TGCGCCAGCAGCTTATGGGGTAGGGCGTCGTCCTACAATGAGCAGTTCTTC,CASSLWGRASSYNEQFF
TRBJ1-2,NA,NA,TRBV19,TGTGCCAGTAGTATAACAGTTAACTATGGCTACACCTTC,CASSITVNYGYTF
TRBJ2-4,NA,NA,TRBV11-2,TGTGCCAGCAGCTCTGGGACAATTCAGTACTTC,CASSSGTIQYF
TRBJ2-3,few,TRBD1,TRBV28,TGTGCCACCTGGCGGGACAGGGGAGATACGCAGTATTTT,CATWRDRGDTQYF
TRBJ1-4,many,NA,TRBV7-9,TGTGCCAGCAGCCTCCGAGGTGAAAAACTGTTTTTT,CASSLRGEKLFF
TRBJ1-2,NA,NA,TRBV6-1,TGTGCCGCCCTCGGGGGGGTTCGGGGCTACACCTTC,CAALGGVRGYTF
TRBJ2-7,few,TRBD1,TRBV6-1,TGTGCCAGCAGTTTCTTCGTTCCGGGACAGGGGCGAAGCGGAGACTCCTACGAGCAGTACTTC,CASSFFVPGQGRSGDSYEQYF
TRBJ2-1,many,NA,TRBV5-4,TGTGCCAGTCGTTGGAGGGACAATGAGCAGTTCTTC,CASRWRDNEQFF
TRBJ2-2,NA,NA,TRBV20-1,TGCAGTGCTAGAGATCGGGGCGGGGAGCTGTTTTTT,CSARDRGGELFF
TRBJ2-7,many,NA,TRBV7-9,TGTGCCAGCAGCTCCCCCCGGGAGTCCTACGAGCAGTACTTC,CASSSPRESYEQYF
TRBJ1-4,many,NA,TRBV6-1,TGTGCCAGCGGCTTATCGGGTGCTAATGAAAAACTGTTTTTT,CASGLSGANEKLFF
TRBJ2-7,many,NA,TRBV7-6,TGTGCCAGCAGCTTACAGGACAGACAGTGGGGCGAGCAGTACTTC,CASSLQDRQWGEQYF
TRBJ2-1,many,NA,TRBV29-1,TGCAGCGTTGGTGGTTGGGATTTCGATGAGCAGTTCTTC,CSVGGWDFDEQFF
TRBJ2-7,NA,TRBD1,TRBV27,TGTGCCAGCAGTTTAAGCTCCGGGACAGTGATTTACGAGCAGTACTTC,CASSLSSGTVIYEQYF
TRBJ2-4,NA,NA,TRBV9,TGTGCCAGCAGCGTTGGGGACTCCCTCAAAGTAGCCAAAAACATTCAGTACTTC,CASSVGDSLKVAKNIQYF
TRBJ2-7,few,NA,TRBV19,TGTGCCAGTAGTATAACCCCATACGGACAAGAGTTTTCCGACGAGCAGTACTTC,CASSITPYGQEFSDEQYF
TRBJ1-5,many,TRBD1,TRBV27,TGTGCCAGCAGTCGGGGAACAGGGGGAAGTCAGCCCCAGCATTTT,CASSRGTGGSQPQHF
TRBJ2-7,few,NA,TRBV19,TGTGCCAGTTCACGGACGCCCGCCTACGAGCAGTACTTC,CASSRTPAYEQYF
TRBJ1-2,NA,NA,TRBV6-1,TGTGCCAGCAGTGAAACTATAGCTAACTATGGCTACACCTTC,CASSETIANYGYTF
TRBJ1-6,NA,NA,TRBV25-1,TGTGCCAGCCAAGGACAAAAGGAATCTTCACCCCTCCACTTT,CASQGQKESSPLHF
TRBJ1-2,many,NA,TRBV4-1,TGCGCCAGCAGCCAGGACAGCGGCGATAACTATGGCTACACCTTC,CASSQDSGDNYGYTF
TRBJ2-1,few,TRBD1,TRBV5-6,TGTGCCAGCAGCTTGGAGGGACAGGGATACAATGAGCAGTTCTTC,CASSLEGQGYNEQFF
TRBJ2-7,many,TRBD2,TRBV28,TGTGCAGCAGCCACACTAGCGGGAAGTTACGAGCAGTACTTC,CAAATLAGSYEQYF
TRBJ1-2,NA,NA,TRBV15,TGTGCCACCAGCAGAGGGGGAGAGGGCGGCGTTGGAGGAAACTATGGCTACACCTTC,CATSRGGEGGVGGNYGYTF
TRBJ1-1,many,TRBD1,TRBV5-1,TGCGCCAGCAGCAGAGGCACAAGGGACAGGGTGAACACTGAAGCTTTCTTT,CASSRGTRDRVNTEAFF
TRBJ2-1,many,NA,TRBV7-2,TGTGCCAGCAGCTTAGCCAGAGCGCATGAGCAGTTCTTC,CASSLARAHEQFF
TRBJ2-5,few,NA,TRBV6-1,TGTGCCAGCACGGTTCACAGACTAAATCAAGAGACCCAGTACTTC,CASTVHRLNQETQYF
TRBJ1-4,NA,NA,TRBV7-9,TGTGCCAGCAGCGCGATATTTTCTCGGGGTGAAAAACTGTTTTTT,CASSAIFSRGEKLFF
TRBJ1-4,few,TRBD1,TRBV11-2,TGTGCCAGCAGCTTGACAGGGTGGAAAGAAAAACTGTTTTTT,CASSLTGWKEKLFF
TRBJ2-5,few,TRBD1,TRBV27,TGTGCCAGCAGCATCACCGGGACAGGGGGGGTGGAGACCCAGTACTTC,CASSITGTGGVETQYF
TRBJ2-1,many,NA,TRBV4-1,TGCGCCAGCAGCCAAGATTTAAGTGAGCAGTTCTTC,CASSQDLSEQFF
TRBJ2-3,few,TRBD1,TRBV20-1,TGCAGTGCTAAAGACAGGGAAGGGACAGATACGCAGTATTTT,CSAKDREGTDTQYF
TRBJ1-2,many,NA,TRBV12-5,TGTGCTAGTGGTTTGAGTCGCAGGGATGGCTACACCTTC,CASGLSRRDGYTF
TRBJ2-1,NA,TRBD2,TRBV5-5,TGTGCCAGCAGCTTACTGTATAAGCGGGACTACGACAATGAGCAGTTCTTC,CASSLLYKRDYDNEQFF
TRBJ2-2,many,NA,TRBV4-1,TGCGCCAGCAGCCAAGCACAGGGAAGAGGGAACACCGGGGAGCTGTTTTTT,CASSQAQGRGNTGELFF
TRBJ2-7,many,NA,TRBV28,TGTGCCAGCAGTTTTACCGCCTACGAGCAGTACTTC,CASSFTAYEQYF
TRBJ1-5,many,NA,TRBV4-1,TGCGCCAGCAGCCAAGGCGGAGGGGAGGGCAATCAGCCCCAGCATTTT,CASSQGGGEGNQPQHF
TRBJ1-2,NA,NA,TRBV27,TGTGCCAGCAGCCAATTGGCGACGCCGAGGGTGGTAGAAGGCTACACCTTC,CASSQLATPRVVEGYTF
TRBJ2-5,few,TRBD1,TRBV9,TGTGCCAGCAGCCTCCCCCCCGAGGGGGCCGCCCGGGAGACCCAGTACTTC,CASSLPPEGAARETQYF
TRBJ2-7,many,TRBD2,TRBV12-3/TRBV12-4,TGTGCCAGCAGGACCGGGACTAGCGGGAGGTATGAGCAGTACTTC,CASRTGTSGRYEQYF
TRBJ2-1,few,TRBD2,TRBV27,TGTGCCAGCAGTCCGAGCGGGGGGTCCTTTAAGGATGAGCAGTTCTTC,CASSPSGGSFKDEQFF
TRBJ1-2,many,NA,TRBV19,TGTGCCAGTAGTACCCAAGACATCTATGGCTACACCTTC,CASSTQDIYGYTF
TRBJ2-5,few,NA,TRBV28,TGTGCCAGCAGTTGGGGGGAGGTGCGAGAGACCCAGTACTTC,CASSWGEVRETQYF
TRBJ2-7,many,TRBD2,TRBV7-2,TGTGCCAGCCGGGAAGAGGATAGCGGGAGATCCTACGAGCAGTACTTC,CASREEDSGRSYEQYF
TRBJ1-2,few,TRBD1,TRBV10-3,TGTGCCATCAGGCGGACAGGGGGTGGCTATGGCTACACCTTC,CAIRRTGGGYGYTF
TRBJ2-2,few,NA,TRBV28,TGTGCCAGCAGTCCCGAGGCGCGTGCGAACACCGGGGAGCTGTTTTTT,CASSPEARANTGELFF
TRBJ1-2,many,TRBD1,TRBV7-9,TGTGCCAGCAGCACCCGGGACAGCTATGGCTACACCTTC,CASSTRDSYGYTF